Listed here are 11 T cell receptor beta chains from one sample, sequenced in a study of identifying expanded T cells in peripheral blood. Method: immunoSEQ multiplex PCR; TCRdb's copy keeps in-frame clones and lacks some. The data show about 130,000 clones, approximately 86% seen once. Sequencing was carried out using blood. These receptors all come from a person aged 18-70 years in good health.

This rearrangement joins TRBV30 to TRBJ2-2; no reliable D call. The V end lost 2 bases, the J end lost 2 bases, and 6 bases lay between the germline ends. Germline V gives CDR1 GTSNPN, CDR2 SVGIG (reference sequence). This CDR3 is built from 13 residues. The CDR3 protein is CAWSSPNTGELFF. As DNA, the CDR3 is TGTGCCTGGAGTAGCCCAAACACCGGGGAGCTGTTTTTT.

The chain employs TRBV10-2 and TRBJ2-7, with TRBD1 matching over 8 bases. V trimming: 6 bases; J trimming: 7 bases; junction bases outside the gene matches: 8. Germline V gene lookup returns CDR1 WSHSY and CDR2 SAAADI. The CDR3 runs to 13 residues. In nucleotides, the CDR3 is TGCGCCAGCAGGGAGGACAGGGACTTAGAGCAGTACTTC. It translates to CASREDRDLEQYF.

V usage is TRBV10-3 and J usage is TRBJ2-7, with 7 bases matching TRBD2. Germline V gives CDR1 ENHRY, CDR2 SYGVKD. The CDR3 length is 14 residues. Trimming at V came to 4 bases and at J to 0 bases, leaving 3 bases not matched to a gene. The CDR3 bases are TGTGCCATCAGTGTGGGGGAGGGCTCCTACGAGCAGTACTTC. Amino acids: CAISVGEGSYEQYF.

A single count supports this clone. The rearrangement links TRBV6-5 to TRBJ2-7; 11 bases are a match to TRBD2. This CDR3 region has 16 residues. Looked up from germline, CDR1 is MNHEY and CDR2 is SVGAGI. Trimming at V came to 0 bases and at J to 3 bases, leaving 4 bases not matched to a gene. CDR3 coding DNA: TGTGCCAGCAGTTACTCGCTAGCGGGGGGTGTCTACGAGCAGTACTTC. Translation gives CASSYSLAGGVYEQYF.

V is TRBV7-3 and J is TRBJ2-2; no clear D. The V gene's germline CDR1 is SGHTA and CDR2 FQGTGA. Trimming took 5 bases from V and 8 from J, leaving 12 bases between them. CDR3 length: 13 amino acids. CDR3 region: CASSLSSSGELFF. The CDR3 nucleotides read TGTGCCAGCAGCCTCTCGAGCTCGGGGGAGCTGTTTTTT. Based on the CDR3 plus reference TRBV7-3 and TRBJ2-2, the full variable domain is GAGVSQTPSNKVTEKGKYVELRCDPISGHTALYWYRQSLGQGPEFLIYFQGTGAADDSGLPNDRFFAVRPEGSVSTLKIQRTERGDSAVYLCASSLSSSGELFFGEGSRLTVL.

The rearrangement links TRBV6-1 to TRBJ2-4; 7 bases agree with TRBD2. V lost 7 bases and J lost 0; bases outside the gene matches: 3. In germline, CDR1 is MNHNS, CDR2 SASEGT. The CDR3 loop spans 14 amino acids. In DNA form, the CDR3 reads TGTGCCAGCACCGGACTAGTAGCCAAAAACATTCAGTACTTC. Protein: CASTGLVAKNIQYF.

As DNA, the CDR3 is TGTGCCAGCAGTTACGGGGACGGGAACTATGGCTACACCTTC. This encodes CASSYGDGNYGYTF. V usage is TRBV6-6 and J usage is TRBJ1-2; D might be TRBD1 (5 bases). Germline CDR1 reads MNHNY; CDR2 reads SVGAGI (reference sequence). The CDR3 is 14 amino acids. V was cut by 2 bases and J by 2 bases, with 9 bases left in between.

A single count supports this clone. V is TRBV30 and J is TRBJ1-4; D is unresolved. The length of the CDR3 is 14 residues. The V and J ends lost 3 bases and 0 bases respectively, with 8 bases between them. Germline CDR1 is GTSNPN and CDR2 is SVGIG (reference sequence). CDR3 residues: CAWSGSATNEKLFF. The CDR3 nucleotides read TGTGCCTGGAGCGGGTCTGCAACTAATGAAAAACTGTTTTTT. Looking up the rest from reference TRBV30 and TRBJ1-4 gives the full variable domain: SQTIHQWPATLVQPVGSPLSLECTVEGTSNPNLYWYRQAAGRGLQLLFYSVGIGQISSEVPQNLSASRPQDRQFILSSKKLLLSDSGFYLCAWSGSATNEKLFFGSGTQLSVL.

The chain joins TRBV7-3 to TRBJ1-2; D may be TRBD1 (5 bases). Trimming took 1 base from V and 4 from J, leaving 13 bases between them. The CDR3 is made up of 15 amino acids. The germline V gene has CDR1 SGHTA and CDR2 FQGTGA. The CDR3 sequence is CASSLSPDSGYGYTF. CDR3 coding DNA: TGTGCCAGCAGCTTAAGCCCCGACAGTGGCTATGGCTACACCTTC.

The rearrangement links TRBV7-6 to TRBJ1-1; D might be TRBD1 (5 bases). The germline V gene has CDR1 SGHVS and CDR2 FNYEAQ. With 5 bases removed from V and 5 bases from J, the gap between germline ends came to 18 bases. CDR3 length: 15 residues. Here the CDR3 reads CASSLTSGLRTEAFF. CDR3 in DNA: TGTGCCAGCAGCCTAACTTCAGGGTTGAGGACTGAAGCTTTCTTT.

V usage is TRBV2 and J usage is TRBJ1-1; 9 positions match TRBD1. V trimming: 8 bases; J trimming: 0 bases; junction bases outside the gene matches: 7. From germline, CDR1 is SNHLY and CDR2 FYNNEI. CDR3 size: 15 residues. This CDR3 reads CASLVGTGLNTEAFF. The CDR3, as DNA: TGTGCCAGCCTCGTAGGGACAGGGCTGAACACTGAAGCTTTCTTT.